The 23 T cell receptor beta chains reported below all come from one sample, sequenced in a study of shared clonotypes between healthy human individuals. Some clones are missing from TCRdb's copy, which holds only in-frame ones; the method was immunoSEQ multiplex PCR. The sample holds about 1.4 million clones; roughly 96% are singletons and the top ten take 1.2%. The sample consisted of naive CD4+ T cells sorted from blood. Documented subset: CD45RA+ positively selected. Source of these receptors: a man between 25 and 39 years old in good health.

CDR3 nucleotides: TGTGCCAGCAGCTTGACAGGGTTCGGAACCTACGAGCAGTACTTC. Protein product: CASSLTGFGTYEQYF. J is TRBJ2-7 and V is TRBV5-6; TRBD1 is a possible D gene (6 bases). The germline V gene has CDR1 SGHDT and CDR2 YYEEEE. CDR3 length equals 15 residues. The V and J ends lost 1 base and 2 bases respectively, with 13 bases between them.

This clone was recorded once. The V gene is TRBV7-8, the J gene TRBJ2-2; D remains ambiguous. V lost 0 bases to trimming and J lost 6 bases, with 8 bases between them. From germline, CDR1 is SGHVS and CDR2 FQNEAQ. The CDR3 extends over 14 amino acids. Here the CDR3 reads CASSLAMRPGELFF. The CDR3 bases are TGTGCCAGCAGCTTAGCGATGAGGCCCGGGGAGCTGTTTTTT.

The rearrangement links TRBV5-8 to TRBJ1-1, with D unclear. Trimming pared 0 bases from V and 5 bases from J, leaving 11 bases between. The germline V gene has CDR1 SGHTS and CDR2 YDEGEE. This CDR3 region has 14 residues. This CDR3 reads CASSLEAGTTEAFF. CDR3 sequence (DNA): TGTGCCAGCAGCTTGGAAGCCGGCACTACTGAAGCTTTCTTT. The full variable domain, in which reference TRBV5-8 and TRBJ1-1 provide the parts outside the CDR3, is EAGVTQSPTHLIKTRGQQATLRCSPISGHTSVYWYQQALGLGLQFLLWYDEGEERNRGNFPPRFSGRQFPNYSSELNVNALELEDSALYLCASSLEAGTTEAFFGQGTRLTVV.

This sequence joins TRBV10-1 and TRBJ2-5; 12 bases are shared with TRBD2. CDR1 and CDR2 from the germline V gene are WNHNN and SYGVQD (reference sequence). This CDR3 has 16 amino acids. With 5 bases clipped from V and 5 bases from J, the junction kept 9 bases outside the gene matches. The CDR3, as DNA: TGCGCCAGCAGTTTTTCTAGCGGGAGGGACTTGGAGACCCAGTACTTC. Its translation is CASSFSSGRDLETQYF.

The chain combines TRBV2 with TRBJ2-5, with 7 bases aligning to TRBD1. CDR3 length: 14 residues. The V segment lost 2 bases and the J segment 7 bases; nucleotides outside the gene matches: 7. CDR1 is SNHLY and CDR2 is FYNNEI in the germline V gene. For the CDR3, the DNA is TGTGCCAGCAGTGAAACAGGGGCGGGTGGGACCCAGTACTTC. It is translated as CASSETGAGGTQYF.

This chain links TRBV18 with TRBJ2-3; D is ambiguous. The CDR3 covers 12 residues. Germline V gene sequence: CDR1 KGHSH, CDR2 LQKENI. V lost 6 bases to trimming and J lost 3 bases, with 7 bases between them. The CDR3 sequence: CASSYATDTQYF. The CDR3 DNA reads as TGTGCCAGCTCCTACGCTACAGATACGCAGTATTTT.

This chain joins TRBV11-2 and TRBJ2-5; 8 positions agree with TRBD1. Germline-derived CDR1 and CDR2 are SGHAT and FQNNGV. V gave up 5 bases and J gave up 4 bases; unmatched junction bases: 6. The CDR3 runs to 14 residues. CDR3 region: CASSQTTGGETQYF. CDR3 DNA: TGTGCCAGCAGCCAAACCACAGGGGGAGAGACCCAGTACTTC.

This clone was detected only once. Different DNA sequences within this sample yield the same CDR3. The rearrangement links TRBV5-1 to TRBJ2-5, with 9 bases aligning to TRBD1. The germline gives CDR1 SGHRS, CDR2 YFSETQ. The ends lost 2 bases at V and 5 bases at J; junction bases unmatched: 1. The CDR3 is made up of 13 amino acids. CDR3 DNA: TGCGCCAGCAGCTTTGGACAGGGGGAGACCCAGTACTTC. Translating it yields CASSFGQGETQYF.

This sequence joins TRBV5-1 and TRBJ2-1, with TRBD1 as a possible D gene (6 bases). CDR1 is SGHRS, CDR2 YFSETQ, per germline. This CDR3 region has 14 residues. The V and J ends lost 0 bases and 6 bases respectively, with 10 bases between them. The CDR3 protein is CASSLEQGRNEQFF. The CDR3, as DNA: TGCGCCAGCAGCTTGGAACAGGGACGCAATGAGCAGTTCTTC.

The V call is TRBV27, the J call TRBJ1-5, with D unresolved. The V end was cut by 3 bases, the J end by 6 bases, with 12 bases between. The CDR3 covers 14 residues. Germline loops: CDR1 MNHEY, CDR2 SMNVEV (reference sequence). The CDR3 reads CASSFLGVGQPQHF. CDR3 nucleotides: TGTGCCAGCAGTTTTTTAGGCGTAGGTCAGCCCCAGCATTTT.

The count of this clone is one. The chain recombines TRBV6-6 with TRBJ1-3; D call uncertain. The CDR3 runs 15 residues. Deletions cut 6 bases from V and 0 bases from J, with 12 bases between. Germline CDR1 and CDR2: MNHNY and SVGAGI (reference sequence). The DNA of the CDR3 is TGTGCCAGCAGCCGCGGAAGGAACTCTGGAAACACCATATATTTT. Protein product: CASSRGRNSGNTIYF.

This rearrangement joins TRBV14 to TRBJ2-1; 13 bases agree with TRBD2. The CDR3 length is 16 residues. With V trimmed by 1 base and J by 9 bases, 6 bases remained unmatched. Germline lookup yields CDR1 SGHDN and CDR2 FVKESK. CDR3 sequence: CASSQVWTSGSGEQFF. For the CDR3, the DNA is TGTGCCAGCAGCCAAGTTTGGACTAGCGGGAGCGGTGAGCAGTTCTTC.

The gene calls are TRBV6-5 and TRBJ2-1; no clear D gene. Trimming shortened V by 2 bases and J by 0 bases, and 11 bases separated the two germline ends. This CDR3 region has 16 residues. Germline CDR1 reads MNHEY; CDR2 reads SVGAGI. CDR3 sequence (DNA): TGTGCCAGCAGTTACGGGGTGCCTAGCTCCTACAATGAGCAGTTCTTC. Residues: CASSYGVPSSYNEQFF.

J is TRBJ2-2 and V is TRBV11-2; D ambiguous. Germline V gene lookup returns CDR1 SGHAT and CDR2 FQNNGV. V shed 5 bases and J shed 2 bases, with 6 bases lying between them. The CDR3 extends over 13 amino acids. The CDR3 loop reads CASSILNTGELFF. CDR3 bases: TGTGCCAGCAGCATTCTTAACACCGGGGAGCTGTTTTTT.

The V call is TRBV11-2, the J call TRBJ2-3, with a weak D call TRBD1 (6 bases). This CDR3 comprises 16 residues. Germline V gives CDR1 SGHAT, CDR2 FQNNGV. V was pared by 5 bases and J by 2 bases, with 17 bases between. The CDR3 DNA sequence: TGTGCCAGCAGCGAAAGTACGACAGGCTACACAGATACGCAGTATTTT. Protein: CASSESTTGYTDTQYF.

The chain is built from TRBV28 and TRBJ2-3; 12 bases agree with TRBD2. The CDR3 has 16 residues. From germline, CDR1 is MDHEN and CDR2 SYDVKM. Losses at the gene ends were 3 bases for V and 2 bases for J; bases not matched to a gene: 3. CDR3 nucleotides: TGTGCCAGCAGTTTGTGGACTAGCGGGGACACAGATACGCAGTATTTT. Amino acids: CASSLWTSGDTDTQYF.

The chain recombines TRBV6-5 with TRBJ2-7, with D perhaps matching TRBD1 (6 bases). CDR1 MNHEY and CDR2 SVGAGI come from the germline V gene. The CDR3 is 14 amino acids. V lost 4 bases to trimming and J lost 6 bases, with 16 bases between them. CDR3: CASSSLDRSLEQYF. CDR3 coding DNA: TGTGCCAGCAGTTCCCTTGACAGGTCCCTCGAGCAGTACTTC.

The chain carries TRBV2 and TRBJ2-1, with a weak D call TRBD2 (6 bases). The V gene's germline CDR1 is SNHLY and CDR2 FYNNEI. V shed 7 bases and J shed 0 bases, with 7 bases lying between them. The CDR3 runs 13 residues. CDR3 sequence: CASKGGSYNEQFF. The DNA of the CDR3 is TGTGCCAGCAAGGGAGGCTCCTACAATGAGCAGTTCTTC. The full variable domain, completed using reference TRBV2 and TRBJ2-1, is EPEVTQTPSHQVTQMGQEVILRCVPISNHLYFYWYRQILGQKVEFLVSFYNNEISEKSEIFDDQFSVERPDGSNFTLKIRSTKLEDSAMYFCASKGGSYNEQFFGPGTRLTVL.

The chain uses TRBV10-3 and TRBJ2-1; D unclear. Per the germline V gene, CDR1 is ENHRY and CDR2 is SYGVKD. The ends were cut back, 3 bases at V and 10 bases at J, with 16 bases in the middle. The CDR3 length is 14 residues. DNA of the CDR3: TGTGCCATCAGTGAAAGTGGTAGTGTCAGGGAGCAGTTCTTC. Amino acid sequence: CAISESGSVREQFF.

For the CDR3, the DNA is TGTGCCAGCAGCTTGCGACAGGGCGGAGAAAAACTGTTTTTT. Protein product: CASSLRQGGEKLFF. The chain links TRBV5-6 to TRBJ1-4, with 7 bases fitting TRBD1. Germline V gene data show CDR1 as SGHDT and CDR2 as YYEEEE. Trimming removed 1 base from V and 8 bases from J; junction bases left unmatched: 5. The length of the CDR3 is 14 residues.

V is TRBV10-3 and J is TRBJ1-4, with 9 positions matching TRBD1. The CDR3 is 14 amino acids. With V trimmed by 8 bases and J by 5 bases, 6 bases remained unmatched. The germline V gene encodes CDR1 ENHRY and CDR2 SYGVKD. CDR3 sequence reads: CAIGGTGTNEKLFF. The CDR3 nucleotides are TGTGCCATCGGCGGGACAGGGACAAATGAAAAACTGTTTTTT.

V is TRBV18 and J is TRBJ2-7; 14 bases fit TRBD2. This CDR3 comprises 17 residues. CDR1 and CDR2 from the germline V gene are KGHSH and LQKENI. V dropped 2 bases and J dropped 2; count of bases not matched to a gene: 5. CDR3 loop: CASSPGTSGSRAYEQYF. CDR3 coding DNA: TGTGCCAGCTCACCAGGGACTAGCGGGAGTAGGGCCTACGAGCAGTACTTC.

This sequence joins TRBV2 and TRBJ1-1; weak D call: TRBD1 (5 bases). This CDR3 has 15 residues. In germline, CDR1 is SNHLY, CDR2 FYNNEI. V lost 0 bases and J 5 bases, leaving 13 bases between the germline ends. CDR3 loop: CASSEAGRWNTEAFF. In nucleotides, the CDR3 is TGTGCCAGCAGTGAAGCGGGGCGCTGGAATACTGAAGCTTTCTTT.